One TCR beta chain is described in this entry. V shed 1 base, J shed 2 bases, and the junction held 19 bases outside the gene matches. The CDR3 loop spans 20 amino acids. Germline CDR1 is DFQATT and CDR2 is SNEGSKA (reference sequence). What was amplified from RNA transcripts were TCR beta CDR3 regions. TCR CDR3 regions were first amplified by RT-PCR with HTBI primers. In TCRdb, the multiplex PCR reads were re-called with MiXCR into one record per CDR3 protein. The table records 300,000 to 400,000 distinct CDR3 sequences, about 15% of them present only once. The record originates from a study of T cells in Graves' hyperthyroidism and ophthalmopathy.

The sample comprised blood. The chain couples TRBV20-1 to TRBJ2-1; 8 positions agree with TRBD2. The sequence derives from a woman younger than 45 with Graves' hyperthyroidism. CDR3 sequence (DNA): TGCAGTGCTAGAGGTGGGATAGCGGGAACCCTCCGGGACCCCTACAATGAGCAGTTCTTC. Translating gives CSARGGIAGTLRDPYNEQFF.